What follows describes a single T cell receptor beta chain. Antigen specificity is unknown. Germline CDR1 and CDR2: SGHNT and YENEEA. V dropped 0 bases and J dropped 1 base, with 16 bases sitting between them. The CDR3 contains 18 residues. The sample originates from a study of radiotherapy plus CTLA-4 blockade in lung cancer. General study findings and limits: Early blood T cell clone dynamics, with interferon-beta, were reported to best predict response. Some TCR clones had been derived from tumors. These clones expanded in peripheral blood after radiotherapy plus ipilimumab.

Patients had chemo-refractory metastatic non-small-cell lung cancer and received focal radiation plus CTLA-4 blockade that used ipilimumab. Here immunoSEQ multiplex PCR was the method, and the copy in TCRdb shows in-frame clones only, minus some. The sample has 40,000 or so clones; 80% to 90% are singletons. The specimen comprised peripheral blood, sampled from a patient treated with radiotherapy plus ipilimumab. The chain joins TRBV11-3 to TRBJ2-1; D is perhaps TRBD1 (7 bases). This sequence was found in a human donor with non-small cell lung cancer whose response to radiotherapy plus ipilimumab could not be evaluated. The CDR3 region has the DNA TGTGCCAGCAGCTTAGATCAGGGCCAGGGGGGTTCCTACAATGAGCAGTTCTTC. Its protein is CASSLDQGQGGSYNEQFF.